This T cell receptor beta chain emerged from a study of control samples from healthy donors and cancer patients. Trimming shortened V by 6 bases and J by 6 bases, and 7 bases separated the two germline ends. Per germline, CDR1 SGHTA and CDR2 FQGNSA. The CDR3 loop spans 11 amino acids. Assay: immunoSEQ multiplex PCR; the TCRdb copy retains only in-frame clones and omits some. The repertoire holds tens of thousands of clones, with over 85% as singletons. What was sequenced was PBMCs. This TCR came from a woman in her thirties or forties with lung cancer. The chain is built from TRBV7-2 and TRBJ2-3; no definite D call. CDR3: CASSYSDTQYF. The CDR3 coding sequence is TGTGCCAGCAGTTATAGCGATACGCAGTATTTT.